Reported below is one T cell receptor beta chain. Its target is not known. Profiling relied on immunoSEQ multiplex PCR, and the TCRdb table lists in-frame clones only, not all of them. Of approximately 1.4 million clones detected, under 99% appear once; the ten largest clones hold around 0.45%. This entry belongs to a study of shared clonotypes between healthy human individuals. Study-wide points: Relative to their counterparts shared across all four donors, non-shared clonotypes exhibited diminished generation probabilities.

The receptor's source is a man aged 30 to 39 in good health. The specimen was naive CD4+ T cells sorted from blood. This sample's subset: CD45RA+ positively selected.

The CDR3 here is CASKTGAEGSYGYTF. Here the CDR3 DNA reads TGTGCCAGCAAGACAGGGGCTGAGGGTAGCTATGGCTACACCTTC. The chain is built from TRBV4-2 and TRBJ1-2; 8 bases line up with TRBD1. From germline, CDR1 is LGHNA and CDR2 YNFKEQ. V shed 7 bases and J 4 bases; nucleotides not matched to a gene: 11. The CDR3 length is 15 residues.